The clone carrying this T cell receptor (beta chain) is a singleton in its sample. These data are taken from a study of shared clonotypes between healthy human individuals. This CDR3 is 12 amino acids long. The germline gives CDR1 ENHRY, CDR2 SYGVKD. Trimming removed 5 bases from V and 8 bases from J, with 10 bases in between. Naive CD8 isolation took CD45RO-negative cells positively selected for CCR7 and excluded terminally differentiated effector memory CD45RA+ cells. The data were produced by immunoSEQ multiplex PCR, yet TCRdb's version contains in-frame clones alone and is incomplete. The sample shows 700,000 to 950,000 clones, roughly 96% of them seen only once.

This chain uses TRBV10-3 with TRBJ2-1; no firm D call. The sequenced sample consisted of naive CD8+ T cells sorted from blood. The receptor's source is a man between 25 and 39 years old in good health. CDR3 region: CAISSLIDEQFF. In DNA, the CDR3 is TGTGCCATCAGTTCGTTAATAGATGAGCAGTTCTTC.